This T cell receptor beta chain is drawn from a study of blood T cell repertoires in COVID-19. Study context: Acute and convalescent COVID-19 specimens originated in the United States, Italy and Spain. T cells, B-cell-depleted T cells, or PBMCs supplied cDNA or gDNA.

Authors' processing steps: Amplified reference gene primers provided the basis for estimating nucleated cell counts. Assay used: immunoSEQ multiplex PCR; TCRdb lists only in-frame clones, some missing. V and J calls and clone size are copied from that table; D and trimming were computed from the DNA. The repertoire holds 200,000 to 250,000 clones, with 70% to 90% as singletons. V lost 0 bases to trimming and J lost 11 bases; unmatched junction nucleotides: 4. The germline gives CDR1 GTSNPN, CDR2 SVGIG (reference sequence). This CDR3 has 12 residues. This TCR was recovered from a woman in her 30s who had recovered from COVID-19. The V and J genes are TRBV30 and TRBJ1-1; 9 bases are a match to TRBD1. Material: peripheral blood. The CDR3 coding sequence is TGTGCCTGGAGTGTAGGGACAGGGTATGCTTTCTTT. Its protein product is CAWSVGTGYAFF.